This TCR beta chain comes out of a study of shared clonotypes between healthy human individuals. The investigators split CD4+ cells into a CD45RA+ naive subset and a CD45RA-negative memory subset. As for this clone: Its antigen is not identified.

The assay ran at deep level. Sequencing was performed with immunoSEQ multiplex PCR; in TCRdb, only in-frame clones are kept and a portion is missing. This table holds about a million clones, 70% to 85% found once. V was pared by 2 bases and J by 4 bases, with 4 bases of the junction left unmatched. The CDR3 extends over 15 amino acids. CDR1 MNHEY and CDR2 SMNVEV come from the germline V gene (reference sequence). Whole-study results and caveats: When naive CD4 clonotypes were compared across several donors, roughly 4.9% were shared. Clonotype sharing among the donors was expected to vary with sequencing depth.

Sequenced sample: memory CD4+ T cells from PBMCs. Stated subset: CD45RA-negative fraction. The sequence came from a man aged 18 to 30 in good health. Some clones in this sample may be carry-over from other donors' samples. The chain couples TRBV27 to TRBJ2-1; 8 nucleotides agree with TRBD2. The DNA of the CDR3 is TGTGCCAGCAGTTTACTGCGGGAGGCGTACAATGAGCAGTTCTTC. It codes for CASSLLREAYNEQFF.